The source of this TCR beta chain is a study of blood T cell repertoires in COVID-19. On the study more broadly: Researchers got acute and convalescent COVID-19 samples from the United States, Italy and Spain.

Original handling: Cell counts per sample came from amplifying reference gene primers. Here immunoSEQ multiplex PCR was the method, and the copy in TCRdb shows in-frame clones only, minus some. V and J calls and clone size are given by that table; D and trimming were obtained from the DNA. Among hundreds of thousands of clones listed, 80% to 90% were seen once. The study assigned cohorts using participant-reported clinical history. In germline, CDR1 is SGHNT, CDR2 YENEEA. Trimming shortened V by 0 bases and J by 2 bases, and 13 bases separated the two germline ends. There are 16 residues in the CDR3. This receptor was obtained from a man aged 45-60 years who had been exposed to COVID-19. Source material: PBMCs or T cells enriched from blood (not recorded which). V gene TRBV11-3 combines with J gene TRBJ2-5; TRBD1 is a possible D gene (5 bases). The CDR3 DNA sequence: TGTGCCAGCAGCTTAGATCAGAGAAGGGGACAAGAGACCCAGTACTTC. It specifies CASSLDQRRGQETQYF.